This TCR beta chain was captured by sequencing in a study of shared clonotypes between healthy human individuals. The naive CD8 subset, CD45RO-negative cells positively selected for CCR7, excluded terminally differentiated effector memory CD45RA+ cells. Here immunoSEQ multiplex PCR was the method, and the copy in TCRdb shows in-frame clones only, minus some. The sample has approximately 590,000 clones, just under 97% seen once; the top ten hold about 0.11%. The sequence came from a woman in her twenties or thirties in good health. The sequencing sample was made of naive CD8+ T cells sorted from blood.

The CDR3 coding sequence is TGTGCCAGCAGCGTAGCTTCTCCAGGAGCGGTAACTAGCACAGATACGCAGTATTTT. This codes for CASSVASPGAVTSTDTQYF. The chain employs TRBV9 and TRBJ2-3; a weak D match, TRBD2 (5 bases). CDR3 length equals 19 residues. Germline V gene lookup returns CDR1 SGDLS and CDR2 YYNGEE. Trimming removed 0 bases from V and 0 bases from J, with 20 bases in between.